This T cell receptor (beta chain) was recovered during a study of cytomegalovirus exposure and HLA in healthy donors. Points from the study as a whole: According to the study, 160 or so TCR beta chains were cytomegalovirus-associated. In vitro experiments confirmed that three CMV-associated chains were specific for CMV antigens. Reports described diagnosis of cytomegalovirus status by the classifier as highly specific and sensitive.

Generated by immunoSEQ multiplex PCR, the TCRdb table keeps only in-frame clones and is missing some. The data contain some 69,000 clones, 96% of them singletons. The donors were part of the validation cohort, which consisted of over a hundred subjects and was separate from the first cohort of several hundred subjects. Details on this clone: The antigen is undetermined.

The sample comprised PBMCs. This TCR was sampled from a man aged 18-30 years in good health and CMV-seronegative.

The CDR3 DNA reads as TGCGCCAGCAGCTGGGGGACAGGGGGCGATGAAAAACTGTTTTTT. This encodes CASSWGTGGDEKLFF. The rearrangement uses TRBV5-1 and TRBJ1-4; 12 bases agree with TRBD1. The germline V gene encodes CDR1 SGHRS and CDR2 YFSETQ. The V and J ends lost 3 bases and 6 bases, in that order; junction bases with no gene match: 3. The CDR3 extends over 15 amino acids.